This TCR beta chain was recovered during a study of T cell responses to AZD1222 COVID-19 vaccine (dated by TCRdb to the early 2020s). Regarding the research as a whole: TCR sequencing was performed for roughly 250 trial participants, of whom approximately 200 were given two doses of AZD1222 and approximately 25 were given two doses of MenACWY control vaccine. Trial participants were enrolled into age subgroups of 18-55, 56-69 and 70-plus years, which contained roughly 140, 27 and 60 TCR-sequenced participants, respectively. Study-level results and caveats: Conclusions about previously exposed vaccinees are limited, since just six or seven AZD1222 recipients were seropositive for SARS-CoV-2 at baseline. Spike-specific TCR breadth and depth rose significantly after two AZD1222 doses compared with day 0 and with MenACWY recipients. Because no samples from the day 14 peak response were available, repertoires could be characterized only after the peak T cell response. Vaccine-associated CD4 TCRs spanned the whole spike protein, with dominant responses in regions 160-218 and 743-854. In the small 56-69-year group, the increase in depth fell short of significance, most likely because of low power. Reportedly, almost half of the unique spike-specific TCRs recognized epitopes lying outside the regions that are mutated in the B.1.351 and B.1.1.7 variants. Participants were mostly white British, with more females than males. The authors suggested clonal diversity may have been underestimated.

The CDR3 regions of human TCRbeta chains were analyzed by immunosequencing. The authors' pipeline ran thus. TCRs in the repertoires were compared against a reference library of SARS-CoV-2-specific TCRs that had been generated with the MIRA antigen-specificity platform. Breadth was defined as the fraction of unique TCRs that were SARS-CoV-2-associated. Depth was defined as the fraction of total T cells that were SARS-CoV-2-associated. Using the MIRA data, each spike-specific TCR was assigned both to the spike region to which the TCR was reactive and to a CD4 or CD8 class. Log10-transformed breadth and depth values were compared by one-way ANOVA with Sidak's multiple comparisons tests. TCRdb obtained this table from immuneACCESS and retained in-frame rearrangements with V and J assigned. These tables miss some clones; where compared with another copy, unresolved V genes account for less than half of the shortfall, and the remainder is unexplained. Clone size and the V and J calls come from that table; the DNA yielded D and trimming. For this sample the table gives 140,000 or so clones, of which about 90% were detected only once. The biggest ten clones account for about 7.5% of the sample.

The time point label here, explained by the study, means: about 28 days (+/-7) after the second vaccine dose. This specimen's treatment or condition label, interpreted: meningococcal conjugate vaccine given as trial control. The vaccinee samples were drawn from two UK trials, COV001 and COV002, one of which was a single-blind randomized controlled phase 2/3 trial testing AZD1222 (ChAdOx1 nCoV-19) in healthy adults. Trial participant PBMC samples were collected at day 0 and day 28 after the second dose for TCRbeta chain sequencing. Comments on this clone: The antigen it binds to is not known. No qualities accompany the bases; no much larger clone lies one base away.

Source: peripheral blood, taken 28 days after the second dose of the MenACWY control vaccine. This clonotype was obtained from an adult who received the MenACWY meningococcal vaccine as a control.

This receptor has the CDR3 CSASSGREYQETQYF. In nucleotides, the sequence is TGCAGTGCTAGTAGTGGCAGGGAGTACCAAGAGACCCAGTACTTC. This receptor chain uses TRBV20-1 and TRBJ2-5; the D element could tentatively be TRBD1 or TRBD2, as 5 bases agree for each. Including cysteine and phenylalanine, the CDR3 has 15 amino acids. Left in the record is the CDR3 DNA by itself, 45 bases read in frame from the first base. Taken from the germline V gene (reference sequence), the CDR1 and CDR2 loops are DFQATT and SNEGSKA. V is clipped by 3 bases and J by 0 bases, and the sequence between their germline boundaries is 14 bases long.